This is a list of T cell receptor beta chains from one sample in a study of blood T cells in healthy people across ages. TCRdb re-called the 5' RACE reads with MiXCR, one entry per CDR3 protein. The sample carries 700,000 to 950,000 distinct CDR3 sequences, around 40% recorded once. The material sequenced was blood. These receptors were obtained from a woman aged 60-70 years in good health. Each CDR3 is given with its conserved first and last residue. The order of the fields is V gene, J gene, clone size, D gene, CDR3 DNA, CDR3 protein. The D gene is left open where the match is weak. Clone size is stated in some rows and not others, as once, few, many or a class when expanded.

TRBV12-3/TRBV12-4	TRBJ1-5	-	-	TGTGCCAGCAGCGAGGCCCCAAGTCAGCCCCAGCATTTT	CASSEAPSQPQHF
TRBV21-1	TRBJ2-6	-	-	TGTGCCAGCAGCACGCCTAGACCCTCATACTCTGGGGCCAACGTCCTGACTTTT	CASSTPRPSYSGANVLTF
TRBV27	TRBJ2-1	-	-	TGTGCCAGCAGCCTGACGACCGGTAGTCGGTTCTTC	CASSLTTGSRFF
TRBV18	TRBJ1-4	few	-	TGTGCCAGCTCACCAAGGACACCTAATGAAAAACTGTTTTTT	CASSPRTPNEKLFF
TRBV20-1	TRBJ2-7	-	TRBD2	TGCAGTGCCTCGCGGGGGGCCTACGAGCAGTACTTC	CSASRGAYEQYF
TRBV20-1	TRBJ1-1	few	-	TGCAGTGCTAGAACAGGGCCCACTGAAGCTTTCTTT	CSARTGPTEAFF
TRBV29-1	TRBJ2-7	many	TRBD1	TGCAGCGTTGTCTCTCCTGGGACAGGGGCTCGTGAGCAGTACTTC	CSVVSPGTGAREQYF
TRBV4-3	TRBJ2-5	few	-	TGCGCCAGCAGCCAAGAATCAGGGGAAAGGCAGTACTTC	CASSQESGERQYF
TRBV9	TRBJ1-2	-	-	TGTGCCAGCAGCCAACGGGGAAACTATGGCTACACCTTC	CASSQRGNYGYTF
TRBV20-1	TRBJ2-5	once	-	TGCAGTGCTAGAGGCGCCAGGGGATTGCAAGAGACCCAGTACTTC	CSARGARGLQETQYF
TRBV12-3/TRBV12-4	TRBJ1-1	-	-	TGTGCCAGCAGTCCGGGGGTCGTGGAGAACACTGAAGCTTTCTTT	CASSPGVVENTEAFF
TRBV6-1	TRBJ2-7	-	TRBD2	TGTGCCAGCAATGAAGGTACTCTTGGGAGGGAGACCCGGTACTTC	CASNEGTLGRETRYF
TRBV20-1	TRBJ2-3	many	TRBD2	TGCAGTGCTCTGGGGGGGACAGATACGCAGTATTTT	CSALGGTDTQYF
TRBV5-6	TRBJ2-1	-	TRBD2	TGTGCCAGCAGCACACGGGCTAGCGGGGGGGCCAAGCAGTTCTTC	CASSTRASGGAKQFF
TRBV7-2	TRBJ2-1	-	-	TGTGCCGGCAGCTTAGAAGTGAGCTCCTACAATGAGCAGTTCTTC	CAGSLEVSSYNEQFF
TRBV6-4	TRBJ2-1	-	-	TGTGCCAGCAGTGGTGGGAAATTGGGCCACAATGAGCAGTTCTTC	CASSGGKLGHNEQFF
TRBV3-1	TRBJ2-1	few	TRBD2	TGTGCCAGCAGCCCCGAGGGAGCGGGGACTTTGGATGAGCAGTTCTTC	CASSPEGAGTLDEQFF
TRBV4-3	TRBJ2-1	-	TRBD1	TGCGCCAGCAGCCGGACAGGGGGGTACTACAATGAGCAGTTCTTC	CASSRTGGYYNEQFF
TRBV4-3	TRBJ2-3	-	TRBD2	TGCGCCAGCAGCCTATTAGCGGGAGGTGAGGCCATGGCAGATACGCAGTATTTT	CASSLLAGGEAMADTQYF
TRBV6-1	TRBJ2-5	-	TRBD1	TGTGCCAGCAGTGGCTTCCGGGACAGGGTGAAAGAGACCCAGTACTTC	CASSGFRDRVKETQYF
TRBV9	TRBJ2-1	once	-	TGTGCCAGCAGCGTAGGCATGGGGGCGTCGGGATCCAATGAGCAGTTCTTC	CASSVGMGASGSNEQFF
TRBV27	TRBJ2-7	few	TRBD1	TGTGCCAGCAGTTTACAGGGGGCGCGGGAGCAGTACTTC	CASSLQGAREQYF
TRBV29-1	TRBJ2-7	-	TRBD1	TGCAGCGCTGGGACAGGGAGCTCCTACGAGCAGTACTTC	CSAGTGSSYEQYF
TRBV18	TRBJ1-1	few	-	TGTGCCAGCTCACCATTGGGCACTGAAGCTTTCTTT	CASSPLGTEAFF
TRBV12-3/TRBV12-4	TRBJ2-2	-	TRBD2	TGTGCCAGCAGTTTAACAAAGGCAGGACTAGCGGGGGGGACGAACACCGGGGAGCTGTTTTTT	CASSLTKAGLAGGTNTGELFF
TRBV29-1	TRBJ2-6	many	-	TGCAGCGTCCCGGGGATCGTATCTGGGGCCAACGTCCTGACTTTC	CSVPGIVSGANVLTF
TRBV7-6	TRBJ2-3	-	-	TGTGCCAGCAGCTTTAGTGCTACTAGCACAGATACGCAGTATTTT	CASSFSATSTDTQYF
TRBV5-1	TRBJ2-1	-	-	TGCGCCAGCAGCTTCGTAGTAGCGTCGACCTACGAGCAGTTCTTC	CASSFVVASTYEQFF
TRBV3-1	TRBJ1-1	-	-	TGTGCCAGCAGCCAAGTATCAGGGGAGACTGAAGCTTTCTTT	CASSQVSGETEAFF
TRBV14	TRBJ1-5	-	-	TGTGCCAGCAGCCAAGCAGCTACGGATTTTGACAATCAGCCCCAGCATTTT	CASSQAATDFDNQPQHF
TRBV9	TRBJ2-3	few	TRBD2	TGTGCCAGCAGCGAGGGACTAGCGGGGGGGAGCACAGATACGCAGTATTTT	CASSEGLAGGSTDTQYF
TRBV15	TRBJ2-1	-	-	TGTGCCACCAGCAGCCGACAGGGTAGCGGTAATGAGCAGTTCTTC	CATSSRQGSGNEQFF
TRBV12-3/TRBV12-4	TRBJ2-2	once	-	TGTGCCAGCAGTTCTGAAGCGATCGGGGAGCTGTTTTTT	CASSSEAIGELFF
TRBV4-2	TRBJ1-5	-	-	TGTGCCAGCAGCCCCGTCGGGGAGGGCAATCAGCCCCAGCATTTT	CASSPVGEGNQPQHF
TRBV4-2	TRBJ1-3	-	TRBD1	TGTGCCAGCAGCCAAGAGGATACAGGGGTAGGAAACACCATATATTTT	CASSQEDTGVGNTIYF
TRBV6-6	TRBJ2-4	many	-	TGTGCCAGCAGTGGGCCGGAAAGGGCCAAAAACATTCAGTACTTC	CASSGPERAKNIQYF
TRBV12-3/TRBV12-4	TRBJ2-1	-	TRBD1	TGTGCCAGCAGCTACCCGGGGACAGCCAACCACAATGAGCAGTTCTTC	CASSYPGTANHNEQFF
TRBV6-2/TRBV6-3	TRBJ2-7	few	TRBD2	TGTGCCAGCAGTACCCAGAGGCGTCTAGCGGCGGGAAACGAGCAGTACTTC	CASSTQRRLAAGNEQYF
TRBV4-2	TRBJ2-1	many	-	TGTGCCAGCAGCCAGGAAGGACTAGGGGGCTATGAGCAGTTCTTC	CASSQEGLGGYEQFF
TRBV20-1	TRBJ2-1	many	TRBD2	TGCAGTGCTAGAGTCCCGACTAGCCGGGCCGATGAGCAGTTCTTC	CSARVPTSRADEQFF
TRBV7-3	TRBJ1-5	-	-	TGTGCCAGCAGCTTAAACGGTGTGGAGCCCCAGCATTTT	CASSLNGVEPQHF
TRBV3-1	TRBJ2-1	-	TRBD2	TGTGCCAGCAGCCAAGATGAGACTAGCGGGAGAGAGCAGTTCTTC	CASSQDETSGREQFF
TRBV6-2/TRBV6-3	TRBJ2-7	many	TRBD1	TGTGCCAGCAACCTACAGGGGGCGATCTACAATGAGCAGTACTTC	CASNLQGAIYNEQYF
TRBV6-1	TRBJ1-2	few	TRBD1	TGTGCCAGCAGTGAAGGGACAGGGGGAAGAGGCTACACCTTC	CASSEGTGGRGYTF
TRBV3-1	TRBJ2-1	-	-	TGTGCCAGCAGCCAAGGCAGGTTTGCCTACAATGAGCAGTTCTTC	CASSQGRFAYNEQFF
TRBV20-1	TRBJ2-1	-	-	TGCAGTGCTAGAGGGGCGGGAACCGGGGATGAGCAGTTCTTC	CSARGAGTGDEQFF
TRBV28	TRBJ2-1	few	TRBD1	TGTGCCAGCACTTTGACAGGGATCAATGAGCAGTTCTTC	CASTLTGINEQFF
TRBV7-2	TRBJ1-2	-	TRBD1	TGTGCCAGCAGCTTAGGGCAGGGGGCAAGCTATGGCTACACCTTC	CASSLGQGASYGYTF
TRBV7-2	TRBJ2-7	many	-	TGTGCCAGCAGCCCAGGAACGGATTACGAGCAGTACTTC	CASSPGTDYEQYF
TRBV20-1	TRBJ1-2	few	-	TGCAGTGCCTCGGACGTAAGCTACACCTTC	CSASDVSYTF
TRBV12-3/TRBV12-4	TRBJ1-1	-	-	TGTGCCAGCAGTTTAAGAACATCTCGAAGTGAAGCTTTCTTT	CASSLRTSRSEAFF
TRBV5-1	TRBJ2-5	-	TRBD1	TGCGCCAGCAGCTTTGGCAGGGGGATGGAGACCCAGTACTTC	CASSFGRGMETQYF
TRBV20-1	TRBJ2-7	-	-	TGCAGTGTTAAGGACTCCTACGAGCAGTACTTC	CSVKDSYEQYF
TRBV11-3	TRBJ2-1	-	TRBD2	TGTGCCAGCAGCTCGGGGGGGGGTTCCTACAATGAGCAGTTCTTC	CASSSGGGSYNEQFF